The next 30 T cell receptor beta chains were all read from a single sample in a study of persistence of HIV-infected CD4 T cells. The stimulus was lysate of CMV-infected fibroblasts, roughly 10 ug/mL. CD40L-negative CD69-negative CD45RO-high memory CD4+ T cells were sorted as populations depleted of antigen-responding cells. Sequencing used immunoSEQ version 4 in survey mode. Some clones are missing from TCRdb's copy, which holds only in-frame ones; the method was immunoSEQ multiplex PCR. Among fewer than 40,000 clones, 82% were seen once, and the ten largest hold under 6.5%. No antigen is known for these receptors. The sample was CD4+ T cells sorted from PBMCs after approximately 19-hour stimulation, taken from a patient who received antiretroviral therapy. The receptors come from an adult woman with HIV who was CMV-seropositive.

This clone has more than one count but fewer than ten. CDR3 residues: CASSPTGTAQETQYF. CDR3 nucleotide sequence: TGTGCCAGCAGCCCTACGGGGACAGCCCAAGAGACCCAGTACTTC. V is TRBV7-3 and J is TRBJ2-5, with 7 bases identical to TRBD1. The germline gives CDR1 SGHTA, CDR2 FQGTGA. This CDR3 comprises 15 residues. J lost 1 base, V lost 5 bases, and 7 bases had no gene match.

This clone is medium-sized by share. This rearrangement joins TRBV28 to TRBJ2-7; D call uncertain. V dropped 6 bases and J dropped 6 bases, with 9 bases sitting between them. This CDR3 is built from 11 residues. CDR1 is MDHEN and CDR2 is SYDVKM in the germline V gene. DNA for the CDR3: TGTGCCAGCAGCCTAGGGCGCGAGCAGTACTTC. Translation: CASSLGREQYF.

V is TRBV14 and J is TRBJ1-5; 8 nucleotides line up with TRBD1. From germline, CDR1 is SGHDN and CDR2 FVKESK. This CDR3 contains 16 residues. V trimming: 4 bases; J trimming: 1 base; junction bases outside the gene matches: 6. Written as DNA, the CDR3 is TGTGCCAGCAGCCCAGGACAGGGATGGAGCAATCAGCCCCAGCATTTT. This encodes CASSPGQGWSNQPQHF.

The genes are TRBV18 and TRBJ1-2; no clear D gene. CDR1 KGHSH and CDR2 LQKENI come from the germline V gene. The ends were cut back, 3 bases at V and 3 bases at J, with 8 bases in the middle. The length of the CDR3 is 13 residues. CDR3 protein: CASSPDADYGYTF. CDR3 in DNA: TGTGCCAGCTCACCCGACGCGGACTATGGCTACACCTTC.

The chain links TRBV19 to TRBJ1-1; no clear D. In germline, CDR1 is LNHDA, CDR2 SQIVND (reference sequence). This CDR3 region has 16 residues. Trimming took off 3 bases at V and 4 bases at J, with 18 bases between the two ends. CDR3 in amino acids: CASSMGPISKGTEAFF. CDR3 DNA sequence: TGTGCCAGTAGTATGGGCCCGATTTCGAAGGGCACTGAAGCTTTCTTT.

The chain links TRBV7-2 to TRBJ1-1, with D uncertain. Trimming removed 4 bases at V and 0 bases at J, with 6 bases between. Per the germline V gene, CDR1 is SGHTA and CDR2 is FQGNSA. The CDR3 has 13 amino acids. CDR3 coding DNA: TGTGCCAGCAGCTCCCCCATGAACACTGAAGCTTTCTTT. Encoded protein: CASSSPMNTEAFF.

The V gene is TRBV2, the J gene TRBJ2-7; tentative D call: TRBD1 (5 bases). This CDR3 is 13 amino acids long. Germline loops: CDR1 SNHLY, CDR2 FYNNEI. Trimming shortened V by 4 bases and J by 6 bases, and 13 bases separated the two germline ends. CDR3 region: CASSVRGWVEQYF. The CDR3 nucleotides are TGTGCCAGCAGTGTAAGGGGATGGGTCGAGCAGTACTTC.

V gene TRBV7-2 combines with J gene TRBJ2-7; TRBD1 agrees at 10 bases. Germline CDR1 is SGHTA and CDR2 is FQGNSA. J gave up 1 base and V 1 base, and 4 bases lay outside the gene matches. The CDR3 has 16 amino acids. The DNA for the CDR3 is TGTGCCAGCAGCTTAGTACCGGGACAGGGGTCCTACGAGCAGTACTTC. This codes for CASSLVPGQGSYEQYF.

V and J are TRBV7-8 and TRBJ1-2; a weak D match, TRBD1 (6 bases). V lost 5 bases and J 7 bases, leaving 26 bases between the germline ends. CDR1 is SGHVS and CDR2 is FQNEAQ in the germline V gene. The CDR3 loop spans 17 amino acids. The CDR3 nucleotides read TGTGCCAGCAGCCAGACCTCAACAGGGCCGGCGATCTTTGGCTACACCTTC. The encoded protein is CASSQTSTGPAIFGYTF.

V is TRBV5-1 and J is TRBJ2-7; 8 bases are a match to TRBD1. This CDR3 has 15 residues. Germline CDR1 is SGHRS and CDR2 is YFSETQ. Trimming removed 3 bases from V and 4 bases from J; junction bases left unmatched: 9. CDR3 sequence (DNA): TGCGCCAGCAGCTCCATGGGACAGGTGAATTACGAGCAGTACTTC. Translated: CASSSMGQVNYEQYF.

This sequence joins TRBV5-4 and TRBJ1-2; 7 nucleotides line up with TRBD1. V lost 5 bases, J lost 4 bases, and 8 bases stayed unmatched. Per the germline V gene, CDR1 is SGHNT and CDR2 is YYREEE (reference sequence). The CDR3 has 14 amino acids. The CDR3 loop reads CASSPGTVSYGYTF. In DNA form, the CDR3 reads TGTGCCAGCAGTCCCGGGACAGTTTCCTATGGCTACACCTTC.

This clone was recorded only once. The V and J genes are TRBV6-4 and TRBJ2-3; 8 bases align to TRBD2. The CDR3 runs 14 residues. CDR1 is MRHNA, CDR2 SNTAGT, per germline. Losses at the gene ends were 6 bases for V and 6 bases for J; bases not matched to a gene: 8. The CDR3 region is CASSPGGASDTQYF. In DNA, the CDR3 is TGTGCCAGCAGCCCCGGGGGGGCCTCGGATACGCAGTATTTT.

The chain couples TRBV6-5 to TRBJ2-1; the match to TRBD1 covers 8 bases. The germline gives CDR1 MNHEY, CDR2 SVGAGI. V shed 6 bases, J shed 4 bases, and the junction held 5 bases outside the gene matches. This CDR3 is built from 14 residues. DNA for the CDR3: TGTGCCAGCAGCTTACAGGGGGGTTACAATGAGCAGTTCTTC. Its translation: CASSLQGGYNEQFF.

The V call is TRBV6-1, the J call TRBJ1-1; no reliable D call. The CDR3 covers 12 residues. Germline V gene data show CDR1 as MNHNS and CDR2 as SASEGT. V was cut by 1 base and J by 11 bases, with 11 bases left in between. CDR3 amino acids: CASSEVYGRAFF. DNA of the CDR3: TGTGCCAGCAGTGAAGTTTACGGGCGGGCTTTCTTT.

The DNA of the CDR3 is TGTGCCACCAGTGACCCGGGACGGGGAAGAGGGGGCTACACCTTC. Translation gives CATSDPGRGRGGYTF. The chain links TRBV24-1 to TRBJ1-2; D might be TRBD1 (5 bases). The CDR3 has 15 residues. V lost 4 bases to trimming and J lost 8 bases, with 19 bases between them. Germline V gene sequence: CDR1 KGHDR, CDR2 SFDVKD.

V is TRBV19 and J is TRBJ2-1, with TRBD1 as a possible D gene (7 bases). V lost 4 bases and J lost 6, with 13 bases in between. The germline V gene encodes CDR1 LNHDA and CDR2 SQIVND (reference sequence). The CDR3 sequence is 14 residues long. The CDR3 sequence is CASSRAGGINEQFF. Written as DNA, the CDR3 is TGTGCCAGTAGTAGGGCAGGGGGGATCAATGAGCAGTTCTTC.

This clone was detected once. The chain joins TRBV19 to TRBJ1-5, with 9 bases fitting TRBD1. CDR1 and CDR2 (germline): LNHDA, SQIVND (reference sequence). The V and J ends lost 5 bases and 6 bases, in that order; junction bases with no gene match: 8. The CDR3 is 15 residues long. Here the CDR3 DNA reads TGTGCCAGTAGTGCCCAGAAGACAGGGGGTCAGCCCCAGCATTTT. Its protein product is CASSAQKTGGQPQHF.

The chain links TRBV7-9 to TRBJ2-6, with D unresolved. This CDR3 has 14 amino acids. The germline CDR1 and CDR2 sequences are SEHNR and FQNEAQ (reference sequence). V lost 4 bases and J lost 0, with 4 bases in between. This CDR3 reads CASSWASGANVLTF. The CDR3 bases are TGTGCCAGCAGCTGGGCCTCTGGGGCCAACGTCCTGACTTTC.

This rearrangement joins TRBV27 to TRBJ1-1; unclear D gene. Deletions cut 6 bases from V and 5 bases from J, with 16 bases between. Germline V gene lookup returns CDR1 MNHEY and CDR2 SMNVEV (reference sequence). The CDR3 extends over 14 amino acids. CDR3 loop: CASRVSVRGTEAFF. The DNA of the CDR3 is TGTGCCAGCAGGGTCAGTGTGCGAGGGACTGAAGCTTTCTTT.

The genes are TRBV4-3 and TRBJ1-2; unclear D gene. This CDR3 region has 14 residues. Trimming cost V 0 bases and J 8 bases, with 13 bases left between them. CDR1 is LGHNA and CDR2 is YSLEER in the germline V gene. The CDR3 here is CASSQDSAGGGYTF. For the CDR3, the DNA is TGCGCCAGCAGCCAAGATTCGGCCGGAGGGGGCTACACCTTC.

Only a few counts were recorded for this clone. The rearrangement uses TRBV7-2 and TRBJ1-6; D gene unclear. Looked up from germline, CDR1 is SGHTA and CDR2 is FQGNSA. Trimming cost V 3 bases and J 0 bases, with 3 bases left between them. The CDR3 sequence is 14 residues long. The CDR3 loop reads CASSLTSYNSPLHF. In nucleotides, the CDR3 is TGTGCCAGCAGCTTGACCTCCTATAATTCACCCCTCCACTTT.

V gene TRBV28 combines with J gene TRBJ2-1; D is perhaps TRBD2 (6 bases). Germline V gene lookup returns CDR1 MDHEN and CDR2 SYDVKM. The CDR3 covers 14 residues. Trimming took off 5 bases at V and 9 bases at J, with 17 bases between the two ends. This chain's CDR3 is CASSPPQGGAEQFF. The CDR3 DNA follows: TGTGCCAGCAGTCCACCACAAGGCGGGGCTGAGCAGTTCTTC.

The genes are TRBV18 and TRBJ1-2; D is possibly TRBD1 (6 bases). V was shortened by 0 bases and J by 8 bases, with 25 bases between the two germline ends. Germline CDR1 KGHSH, CDR2 LQKENI. This CDR3 contains 18 residues. The CDR3 region has the DNA TGTGCCAGCTCACCACCCTTTCTTAACTCAAACATCCAGGGGGGCTACACCTTC. Protein sequence: CASSPPFLNSNIQGGYTF.

This chain uses TRBV7-2 with TRBJ2-4; D is ambiguous. Germline CDR1 SGHTA, CDR2 FQGNSA. Trimming took 1 base from V and 6 from J, leaving 7 bases between them. This CDR3 has 13 residues. As DNA, the CDR3 is TGTGCCAGCAGCTTAGATTCACTAAACATTCAGTACTTC. Residues: CASSLDSLNIQYF.

The chain joins TRBV7-9 to TRBJ1-2; no clear D gene. Germline CDR1 SEHNR, CDR2 FQNEAQ (reference sequence). This CDR3 comprises 16 residues. Trimming cost V 5 bases and J 4 bases, with 20 bases left between them. The CDR3 is CASSPPWGGLAYGYTF. Written as DNA, the CDR3 is TGTGCCAGCAGCCCCCCTTGGGGAGGGCTTGCCTATGGCTACACCTTC.

The gene calls are TRBV10-2 and TRBJ2-7; 7 bases line up with TRBD2. The V and J ends lost 4 bases and 2 bases, in that order; junction bases with no gene match: 11. Germline CDR1 WSHSY, CDR2 SAAADI. CDR3 length: 16 residues. This CDR3 is CASSGGPAGLTYEQYF. The CDR3 coding sequence is TGCGCCAGCAGTGGAGGGCCAGCGGGACTTACCTACGAGCAGTACTTC.

As concerns this clone: The same CDR3 arises from other DNA sequences in this sample as well. V gene TRBV5-1 combines with J gene TRBJ2-7; TRBD2 might be the D (6 bases). The CDR3 consists of 14 residues. V dropped 4 bases and J dropped 0 bases, with 11 bases sitting between them. The germline CDR1 and CDR2 sequences are SGHRS and YFSETQ. The DNA for the CDR3 is TGCGCCAGCAGCCGGCGGGACGGCTCCTACGAGCAGTACTTC. Amino acids: CASSRRDGSYEQYF.

This clone was detected a few times. This chain links TRBV30 with TRBJ1-5; 7 nucleotides align to TRBD1. From germline, CDR1 is GTSNPN and CDR2 SVGIG (reference sequence). With 2 bases clipped from V and 4 bases from J, the junction kept 2 bases outside the gene matches. The CDR3 is 13 amino acids. CDR3 in DNA: TGTGCCTGGAGTACGGACAGGAATCAGCCCCAGCATTTT. Translating it yields CAWSTDRNQPQHF.

CDR3 DNA sequence: TGTGCCAGCAGTTACTCAGGGAAAGGGGGGCAAGATACGCAGTATTTT. Translated: CASSYSGKGGQDTQYF. The V and J genes are TRBV6-2 or TRBV6-3 and TRBJ2-3; D may match TRBD1 or TRBD2 (6 bases each). CDR3 size: 16 residues. Looked up from germline, CDR1 is MNHEY and CDR2 is SVGEGT. V was clipped by 0 bases and J by 5 bases, with 15 bases between them.

The V and J genes are TRBV28 and TRBJ2-4; tentatively, D is TRBD1 (6 bases). Germline CDR1 and CDR2: MDHEN and SYDVKM. The CDR3 is 14 residues long. Trimming removed 8 bases from V and 3 bases from J, with 14 bases in between. CDR3 coding DNA: TGTGCCAGCTACCCCGGGACACTCAAAAACATTCAGTACTTC. Translating it yields CASYPGTLKNIQYF.